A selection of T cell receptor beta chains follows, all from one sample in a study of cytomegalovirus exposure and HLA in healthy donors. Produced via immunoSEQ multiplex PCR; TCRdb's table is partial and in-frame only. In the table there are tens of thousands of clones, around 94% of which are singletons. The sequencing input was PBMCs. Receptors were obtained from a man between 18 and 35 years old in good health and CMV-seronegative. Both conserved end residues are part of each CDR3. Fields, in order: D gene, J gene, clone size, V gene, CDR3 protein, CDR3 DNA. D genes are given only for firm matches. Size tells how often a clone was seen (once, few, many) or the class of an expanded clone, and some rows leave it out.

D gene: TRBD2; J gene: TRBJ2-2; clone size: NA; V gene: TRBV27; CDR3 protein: CASSLGEAGGTGELFF; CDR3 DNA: TGTGCCAGCAGTTTAGGGGAAGCGGGAGGGACCGGGGAGCTGTTTTTT
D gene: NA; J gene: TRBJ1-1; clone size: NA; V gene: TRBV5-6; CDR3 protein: CASSDDTNTEAFF; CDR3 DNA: TGTGCCAGCAGCGACGACACGAACACTGAAGCTTTCTTT
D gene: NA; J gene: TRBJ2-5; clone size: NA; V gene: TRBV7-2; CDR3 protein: CASSSGEETQYF; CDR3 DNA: TGTGCCAGCAGCTCAGGGGAAGAGACCCAGTACTTC
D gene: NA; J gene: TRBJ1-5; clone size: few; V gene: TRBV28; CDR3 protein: CASSSGSGRYPQHF; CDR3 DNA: TGTGCCAGCAGTTCCGGATCAGGGAGGTACCCCCAGCATTTT
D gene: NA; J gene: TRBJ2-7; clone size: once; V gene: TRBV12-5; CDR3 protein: CASGLVLCGQYF; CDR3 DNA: TGTGCTAGTGGTTTGGTACTCTGCGGTCAGTACTTC
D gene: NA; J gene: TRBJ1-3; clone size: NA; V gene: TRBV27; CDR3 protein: CASSPNRVPGNTIYF; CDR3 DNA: TGTGCCAGCAGTCCGAACAGGGTTCCTGGAAACACCATATATTTT
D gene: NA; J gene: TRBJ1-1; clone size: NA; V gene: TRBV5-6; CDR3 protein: CASSLTTGKVNTEAFF; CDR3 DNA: TGTGCCAGCAGCTTGACGACAGGAAAGGTGAACACTGAAGCTTTCTTT
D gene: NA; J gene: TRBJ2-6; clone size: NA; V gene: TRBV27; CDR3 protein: CASRRESGANVLTF; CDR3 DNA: TGTGCCAGCAGGAGGGAATCCGGGGCCAACGTCCTGACTTTC
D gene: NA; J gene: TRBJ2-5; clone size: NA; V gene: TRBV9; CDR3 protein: CASSVGGGTKETQYF; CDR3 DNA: TGTGCCAGCAGCGTAGGAGGCGGGACCAAAGAGACCCAGTACTTC
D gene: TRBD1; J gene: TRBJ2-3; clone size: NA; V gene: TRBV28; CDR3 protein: CASSTPGQGAFDTQYF; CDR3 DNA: TGTGCCAGCAGTACCCCCGGACAGGGGGCTTTTGATACGCAGTATTTT
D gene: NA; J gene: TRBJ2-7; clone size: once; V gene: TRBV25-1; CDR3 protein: CASHNPREPYEQYF; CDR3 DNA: TGTGCCAGCCACAATCCGAGGGAACCATACGAGCAGTACTTC
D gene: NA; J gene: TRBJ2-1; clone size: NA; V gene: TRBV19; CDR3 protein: CASSIGDNPFF; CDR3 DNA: TGTGCCAGTAGTATAGGGGACAACCCGTTCTTC
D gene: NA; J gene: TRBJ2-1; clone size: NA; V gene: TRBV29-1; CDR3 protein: CSVLGSEQFF; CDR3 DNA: TGCAGCGTTCTAGGTTCTGAGCAGTTCTTC
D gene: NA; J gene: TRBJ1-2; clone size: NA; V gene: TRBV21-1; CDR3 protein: CASSKEPGSGYGYTF; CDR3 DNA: TGTGCCAGCAGCAAAGAGCCAGGATCAGGCTATGGCTACACCTTC
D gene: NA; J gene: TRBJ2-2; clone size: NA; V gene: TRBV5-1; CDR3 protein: CASSLQGVSPGELFF; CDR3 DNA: TGCGCCAGCAGCTTACAGGGAGTTTCGCCCGGGGAGCTGTTTTTT
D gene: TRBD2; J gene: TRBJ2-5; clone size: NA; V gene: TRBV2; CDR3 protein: CASSSRLAGGGTQYF; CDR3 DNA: TGTGCCAGCAGCTCTAGACTAGCGGGAGGAGGGACCCAGTACTTC
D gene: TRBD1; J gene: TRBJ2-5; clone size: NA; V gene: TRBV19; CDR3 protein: CASSGDRGKTQYF; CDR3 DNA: TGTGCCAGTAGTGGGGACAGGGGGAAGACCCAGTACTTC
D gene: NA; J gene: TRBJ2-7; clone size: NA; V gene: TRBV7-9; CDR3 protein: CASSLGTGITYEQYF; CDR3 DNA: TGTGCCAGCAGCTTAGGAACAGGAATAACCTACGAGCAGTACTTC
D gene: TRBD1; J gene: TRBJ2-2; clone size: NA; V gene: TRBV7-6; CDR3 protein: CASSLAGQGATGELFF; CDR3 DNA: TGTGCCAGCAGCTTAGCGGGACAGGGGGCCACCGGGGAGCTGTTTTTT
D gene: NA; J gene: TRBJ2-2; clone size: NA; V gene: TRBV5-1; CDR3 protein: CASRMEANTGELFF; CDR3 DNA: TGCGCCAGCCGGATGGAGGCGAACACCGGGGAGCTGTTTTTT
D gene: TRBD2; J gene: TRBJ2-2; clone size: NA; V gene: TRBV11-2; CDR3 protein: CASRIAGGRTGELFF; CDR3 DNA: TGTGCCAGCAGAATAGCGGGAGGGAGAACCGGGGAGCTGTTTTTT
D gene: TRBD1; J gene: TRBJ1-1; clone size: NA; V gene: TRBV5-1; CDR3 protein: CASSLGTGVNTEAFF; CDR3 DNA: TGCGCCAGCAGCTTGGGGACAGGGGTGAACACTGAAGCTTTCTTT
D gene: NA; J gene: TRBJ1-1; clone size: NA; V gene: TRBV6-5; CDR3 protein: CASRANRDTEAFF; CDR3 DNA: TGTGCCAGCAGGGCCAACAGGGACACTGAAGCTTTCTTT
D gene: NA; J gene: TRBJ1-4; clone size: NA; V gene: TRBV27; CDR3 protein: CASRPGAGNNNEKLFF; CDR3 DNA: TGTGCCAGCAGGCCAGGGGCTGGGAATAATAATGAAAAACTGTTTTTT
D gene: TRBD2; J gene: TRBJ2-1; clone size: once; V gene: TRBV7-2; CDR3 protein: CASSFGLAGGLSLYNEQFF; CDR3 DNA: TGTGCCAGCAGCTTTGGACTAGCGGGAGGACTTAGTCTATACAATGAGCAGTTCTTC